Listed here are 28 T cell receptor beta chains from one sample, sequenced in a study of early T cells in non-severe SARS-CoV-2 infection. TCRdb ran MiXCR on the 5' RACE reads and lists one entry per CDR3 protein. The repertoire holds tens of thousands of distinct CDR3 sequences, 10% seen once, with around 4.3% in the top ten. The sequencing sample was made of whole blood. The receptors here all came from an adult who was a healthcare worker with PCR-confirmed SARS-CoV-2 infection or an uninfected control (not recorded which).

This clonotype was counted only a few times. This chain uses TRBV20-1 with TRBJ2-7; 14 bases fit TRBD2. Trimming removed 5 bases from V and 7 bases from J; junction bases left unmatched: 10. CDR1 is DFQATT, CDR2 SNEGSKA, per germline (reference sequence). The CDR3 runs to 15 residues. Written as DNA, the CDR3 is TGCAGTGCTTCATCGTTGGGACTAGCGGGAGTTGAGCAGTACTTC. Translating it yields CSASSLGLAGVEQYF.

This clonotype was detected many times. This chain links TRBV18 with TRBJ1-3, with D uncertain. The CDR3 has 15 residues. Germline V gene sequence: CDR1 KGHSH, CDR2 LQKENI. Trimming took 3 bases from V and 0 from J, leaving 9 bases between them. CDR3 residues: CASSPLLSSGNTIYF. In nucleotides, the CDR3 is TGTGCCAGCTCACCTCTACTATCCTCTGGAAACACCATATATTTT.

Many counts were recorded for this clonotype. This chain uses TRBV29-1 with TRBJ1-1; D not resolved. Between the trimmed V and J ends, which lost 7 bases and 0 bases, there was a span of 6 bases. CDR3 length equals 11 residues. Germline CDR1 is SQVTM and CDR2 is ANQGSEA. CDR3 bases: TGCAGCGCCGCAATGAACACTGAAGCTTTCTTT. This codes for CSAAMNTEAFF.

There are a few counts of this clonotype. The rearrangement joins TRBV3-1 to TRBJ2-1, with TRBD2 matching over 8 bases. The CDR3 runs to 15 residues. The germline V gene has CDR1 LGHDT and CDR2 YNNKEL (reference sequence). V was pared by 1 base and J by 3 bases, with 2 bases of the junction left unmatched. Here the CDR3 reads CASSQGGGNYNEQFF. In nucleotides, the CDR3 is TGTGCCAGCAGCCAAGGCGGGGGGAACTACAATGAGCAGTTCTTC.

This clonotype was counted between two and nine times. This chain joins TRBV6-5 and TRBJ1-1; tentative D call: TRBD1 (5 bases). V was cut by 6 bases and J by 4 bases, with 18 bases left in between. The CDR3 loop spans 15 amino acids. Germline assignment: CDR1 MNHEY and CDR2 SVGAGI. The CDR3 nucleotides are TGTGCCAGCAGGACCCGCGGGGCGTCGAGCACTGAAGCTTTCTTT. Protein sequence: CASRTRGASSTEAFF.

As DNA, the CDR3 is TGTGCCAGCAGCCCCGACAGGGCCGCACGCGGCACAGATACGCAGTATTTT. As protein: CASSPDRAARGTDTQYF. The chain joins TRBV7-3 to TRBJ2-3; 7 nucleotides align to TRBD1. V trimming: 5 bases; J trimming: 1 base; junction bases outside the gene matches: 12. In germline, CDR1 is SGHTA, CDR2 FQGTGA. The CDR3 runs 17 residues.

The chain employs TRBV18 and TRBJ1-1; 7 nucleotides line up with TRBD1. The J segment lost 3 bases and the V segment lost 4 bases, leaving 8 bases of the junction unmatched. Germline CDR1 KGHSH, CDR2 LQKENI. CDR3 length equals 15 residues. The CDR3 loop is CASSRQGIGDTEAFF. For the CDR3, the DNA is TGTGCCAGCTCACGACAGGGAATAGGAGACACTGAAGCTTTCTTT.

This clonotype was detected only a few times. This sequence joins TRBV3-1 and TRBJ2-2; D gene ambiguous. The CDR3 is 13 amino acids. The germline V gene encodes CDR1 LGHDT and CDR2 YNNKEL (reference sequence). V was trimmed by 4 bases and J by 3 bases, leaving 6 bases between them. CDR3 nucleotides: TGTGCCAGCAGCCCGCGATACACCGGGGAGCTGTTTTTT. Amino acids: CASSPRYTGELFF.

V is TRBV25-1 and J is TRBJ2-5, with 7 bases identical to TRBD2. Trimming removed 5 bases from V and 5 bases from J; junction bases left unmatched: 17. This CDR3 has 17 residues. In germline, CDR1 is MGHDK, CDR2 SYGVNS. CDR3 in DNA: TGTGCCAGCAGTTCCCCGGGGGACGCGGGAGATCTGGAGACCCAGTACTTC. Its translation: CASSSPGDAGDLETQYF.

The chain joins TRBV11-2 to TRBJ2-3; possibly TRBD2 for D (5 bases). The ends were cut back, 5 bases at V and 0 bases at J, with 9 bases in the middle. CDR3 length equals 14 residues. Germline V CDR1 and CDR2: SGHAT, FQNNGV. The CDR3 protein is CASSRGGSTDTQYF. Written as DNA, the CDR3 is TGTGCCAGCAGCCGGGGTGGAAGCACAGATACGCAGTATTTT.

The V call is TRBV30, the J call TRBJ1-5; the D is unclear. The V gene lost 1 base and the J gene lost 0 bases, with 4 bases spanning the gap. CDR1 is GTSNPN, CDR2 SVGIG, per germline (reference sequence). CDR3 length equals 13 residues. The CDR3 DNA is TGTGCCTGGAGTGCGGCTAGCAATCAGCCCCAGCATTTT. This gives the protein CAWSAASNQPQHF.

This clonotype was recorded a few times. The chain links TRBV12-3 or TRBV12-4 to TRBJ2-1; no clear D. Trimming removed 4 bases at V and 6 bases at J, with 10 bases between. The CDR3 has 13 amino acids. In nucleotides, the CDR3 is TGTGCCAGCAGTTCCATGCCCTCCAATGAGCAGTTCTTC. Translating gives CASSSMPSNEQFF.

The V call is TRBV20-1, the J call TRBJ1-5; 7 positions agree with TRBD1. In germline, CDR1 is DFQATT, CDR2 SNEGSKA (reference sequence). V trimming: 6 bases; J trimming: 0 bases; junction bases outside the gene matches: 5. This CDR3 is 14 amino acids long. The CDR3 is CSARDSNSNQPQHF. The CDR3 DNA follows: TGCAGTGCCAGGGACAGTAATAGCAATCAGCCCCAGCATTTT.

Points on this clonotype: This sequence may be a read error, since a much larger clone differs from it by one base. It is likely a read error, because the conserved phenylalanine at the end of the CDR3 is missing. The chain joins TRBV7-2 to TRBJ2-1; 7 bases map to TRBD2. CDR3 length: 12 residues. With V trimmed by 5 bases and J by 8 bases, 3 bases remained unmatched. CDR1 SGHTA and CDR2 FQGNSA come from the germline V gene. The CDR3 DNA reads TGTGCCAGCAGCACGGGACTATATGAGCAGTTCATC. Protein product: CASSTGLYEQFI.

At least ten counts were recorded for this clonotype. The chain couples TRBV7-2 to TRBJ1-3, with no clear D. The CDR3 is made up of 13 amino acids. CDR1 SGHTA and CDR2 FQGNSA come from the germline V gene. V was cut by 5 bases and J by 4 bases, with 9 bases left in between. CDR3 DNA sequence: TGTGCCAGCAGCCGCACGGAAGGAAACACCATATATTTT. Its translation is CASSRTEGNTIYF.

This clonotype has ten or more counts. The V gene is TRBV4-3, the J gene TRBJ2-7; maybe TRBD2 (6 bases). V was cut by 0 bases and J by 3 bases, with 12 bases left in between. In germline, CDR1 is LGHNA, CDR2 YSLEER. The CDR3 spans 15 residues. CDR3 sequence: CASSQDAGNYYEQYF. The DNA for the CDR3 is TGCGCCAGCAGCCAAGACGCGGGGAACTACTACGAGCAGTACTTC.

This clonotype was seen a few times. The genes are TRBV6-2 or TRBV6-3 and TRBJ2-7, with 11 bases aligning to TRBD2. J gave up 7 bases and V 7 bases, and 6 bases lay outside the gene matches. CDR1 and CDR2 (germline): MNHEY, SVGEGT. The CDR3 has 13 residues. The CDR3 DNA sequence: TGTGCCAGCAATTCTTTAGCGGGAGGGGAGCAGTACTTC. The encoded protein is CASNSLAGGEQYF.

Ten or more counts support this clonotype. The chain has TRBV7-2 and TRBJ2-3; no reliable D call. Germline lookup yields CDR1 SGHTA and CDR2 FQGNSA. Between the trimmed V and J ends, which lost 1 base and 2 bases, there was a span of 10 bases. The CDR3 loop spans 15 amino acids. The CDR3 reads CASSLVAKNTDTQYF. The CDR3, as DNA: TGTGCCAGCAGCTTAGTTGCAAAGAACACAGATACGCAGTATTTT.

At least ten counts were recorded for this clonotype. The rearrangement uses TRBV12-5 and TRBJ2-1, with D possibly being TRBD2 (6 bases). CDR3 length: 16 amino acids. V lost 6 bases and J 8 bases, leaving 23 bases between the germline ends. Germline CDR1 and CDR2: LGHNT and FRNRAP. CDR3 region: CASGTEGWTEGDEQFF. The CDR3 DNA sequence: TGTGCTAGTGGGACCGAAGGGTGGACGGAGGGCGATGAGCAGTTCTTC.

This clonotype was seen more than once but under ten times. The chain recombines TRBV29-1 with TRBJ2-2; D gene unclear. Germline CDR1 and CDR2: SQVTM and ANQGSEA. V lost 4 bases and J 0 bases, leaving 9 bases between the germline ends. CDR3 size: 14 residues. The CDR3 coding sequence is TGCAGCGTTGCCCCCGTAACGAACACCGGGGAGCTGTTTTTT. Translation: CSVAPVTNTGELFF.

The chain is built from TRBV20-1 and TRBJ2-7; maybe TRBD2 (6 bases). The CDR3 loop spans 14 amino acids. Per germline, CDR1 DFQATT and CDR2 SNEGSKA (reference sequence). V lost 0 bases, J lost 0 bases, and 9 bases lay in between. The DNA of the CDR3 is TGCAGTGCTAGAGATGTCGGGAGCTCCTACGAGCAGTACTTC. Translation: CSARDVGSSYEQYF.

This rearrangement joins TRBV29-1 to TRBJ2-1; tentatively, D is TRBD1 or TRBD2 (5 bases each). Deletions cut 5 bases from V and 7 bases from J, with 15 bases between. In germline, CDR1 is SQVTM, CDR2 ANQGSEA. This CDR3 contains 13 residues. The CDR3 coding sequence is TGCAGCGTTTCGCGGCAGGGCGGGAATGAGCAGTTCTTC. This codes for CSVSRQGGNEQFF.

This clonotype occurred a few times. This chain uses TRBV6-2 or TRBV6-3 with TRBJ1-1; 12 bases map to TRBD1. In germline, CDR1 is MNHEY, CDR2 SVGEGT. This CDR3 is 17 amino acids long. Trimming cost V 2 bases and J 0 bases; bases outside gene matches: 4. The CDR3 DNA reads as TGTGCCAGCAGTTACGGGAGGGACAGGGGGCTGAACACTGAAGCTTTCTTT. Its translation: CASSYGRDRGLNTEAFF.

This clonotype has a handful of counts. The J gene is TRBJ2-2, the V gene TRBV4-3; D unresolved. Germline loops: CDR1 LGHNA, CDR2 YSLEER. This CDR3 comprises 14 residues. V was pared by 0 bases and J by 3 bases, with 5 bases between. The CDR3 DNA is TGCGCCAGCAGCCAAGATTTGGACACCGGGGAGCTGTTTTTT. Its protein product is CASSQDLDTGELFF.

There are many counts of this clonotype. This rearrangement joins TRBV5-5 to TRBJ1-1; D may be TRBD1 (6 bases). Germline loops: CDR1 SGHKS, CDR2 YYEKEE (reference sequence). V was trimmed by 1 base and J by 11 bases, leaving 12 bases between them. This CDR3 comprises 12 residues. CDR3 region: CASSLRGIGAFF. For the CDR3, the DNA is TGTGCCAGCAGCTTGAGGGGGATAGGCGCTTTCTTT.

The V gene is TRBV18, the J gene TRBJ1-1; the D is unclear. CDR3 length: 13 amino acids. Germline CDR1 reads KGHSH; CDR2 reads LQKENI. V dropped 3 bases and J dropped 5 bases, with 10 bases sitting between them. CDR3 in amino acids: CASSPTTGTEAFF. In nucleotides, the CDR3 is TGTGCCAGCTCACCTACGACTGGTACTGAAGCTTTCTTT.

The V gene is TRBV29-1, the J gene TRBJ1-1; D remains ambiguous. There are 13 residues in the CDR3. Germline V gene sequence: CDR1 SQVTM, CDR2 ANQGSEA. V was pared by 7 bases and J by 2 bases, with 14 bases between. The CDR3 bases are TGCAGCGCCGCGTTTCTCGGTAACACTGAAGCTTTCTTT. It translates to CSAAFLGNTEAFF. The complete variable domain, with remaining parts taken from reference TRBV29-1 and TRBJ1-1, reads SAVISQKPSRDICQRGTSLTIQCQVDSQVTMMFWYRQQPGQSLTLIATANQGSEATYESGFVIDKFPISRPNLTFSTLTVSNMSPEDSSIYLCSAAFLGNTEAFFGQGTRLTVV.

This clonotype has ten or more counts. The chain is built from TRBV18 and TRBJ2-3; D is uncertain. CDR1 and CDR2 (germline): KGHSH, LQKENI. The CDR3 loop spans 14 amino acids. Trimming removed 3 bases from V and 2 bases from J, with 9 bases in between. The CDR3 sequence: CASSPGSATDTQYF. The CDR3 DNA reads as TGTGCCAGCTCACCCGGCAGTGCCACAGATACGCAGTATTTT.